Presented here are 9 T cell receptor beta chains from one specimen sequenced in a study of blood T cell repertoires in COVID-19 (TCRdb year 2020). Libraries came from the immunoSEQ multiplex PCR assay. TCRdb stores this immuneACCESS table with in-frame sequences only. Part of the clones is absent; in the studies checked, under half of the shortfall reflects unresolved V genes, and no reason is known for the rest. The sample table shows fewer than 250,000 clones, and approximately 84% are seen once. The ten largest clones capture under 2% of the sample. Sequenced: peripheral blood. The receptor set was obtained from a woman older than 75 with acute or convalescent COVID-19.

The V and J genes are TRBV6-5 and TRBJ1-2; 10 nucleotides align to TRBD1. The CDR3 consists of 13 residues. With 6 bases clipped from V and 6 bases from J, the junction kept 4 bases outside the gene matches. In germline, CDR1 is MNHEY, CDR2 SVGAGI. CDR3 region: CASSRQGANGYTF. CDR3 sequence (DNA): TGTGCCAGCAGCCGACAGGGGGCGAATGGCTACACCTTC.

The V gene is TRBV5-1, the J gene TRBJ1-4, with D perhaps TRBD1 (6 bases). This CDR3 contains 15 residues. The V end was cut by 4 bases, the J end by 0 bases, with 10 bases between. CDR1 and CDR2 from the germline V gene are SGHRS and YFSETQ. The CDR3 nucleotides are TGCGCCAGCAGCCATACAGGGCCAACTAATGAAAAACTGTTTTTT. Translated, it gives CASSHTGPTNEKLFF.

The chain couples TRBV6-5 to TRBJ2-7, with 9 positions matching TRBD1. Germline CDR1 MNHEY, CDR2 SVGAGI. Trimming removed 6 bases from V and 2 bases from J; junction bases left unmatched: 5. The CDR3 covers 14 residues. The CDR3 nucleotides are TGTGCCAGCAGCCAAGGGACAGGGACCTACGAGCAGTACTTC. It translates to CASSQGTGTYEQYF.

The chain recombines TRBV7-2 with TRBJ2-5, with D tentatively TRBD2 (6 bases). Germline CDR1 and CDR2: SGHTA and FQGNSA. The CDR3 runs to 15 residues. V was cut by 4 bases and J by 5 bases, with 17 bases left in between. The CDR3 DNA reads TGTGCCAGCAGCTCGGCGGGACCCAAAAGGGAGACCCAGTACTTC. This codes for CASSSAGPKRETQYF.

V gene TRBV7-2 combines with J gene TRBJ2-7, with 10 bases fitting TRBD1. Germline V lookup: CDR1 SGHTA, CDR2 FQGNSA. Trimming cost V 5 bases and J 0 bases; bases outside gene matches: 7. CDR3 length: 16 amino acids. CDR3 DNA sequence: TGTGCCAGCAGCGTAACCGGGACAGGGGTCTCCTACGAGCAGTACTTC. Translating gives CASSVTGTGVSYEQYF.

The rearrangement joins TRBV5-1 to TRBJ2-2, with D maybe TRBD1 (6 bases). V lost 4 bases and J 0 bases, leaving 13 bases between the germline ends. The CDR3 contains 16 residues. Germline CDR1 reads SGHRS; CDR2 reads YFSETQ. This CDR3 reads CASSMTGTTNTGELFF. The CDR3 bases are TGCGCCAGCAGCATGACCGGGACAACGAACACCGGGGAGCTGTTTTTT.

This chain joins TRBV18 and TRBJ1-5; D not resolved. The CDR3 is 13 residues long. V lost 2 bases and J 4 bases, leaving 6 bases between the germline ends. Germline V gives CDR1 KGHSH, CDR2 LQKENI. The CDR3 coding sequence is TGTGCCAGCTCACCAGCAGGAAATCAGCCCCAGCATTTT. This translates into CASSPAGNQPQHF.

This rearrangement joins TRBV9 to TRBJ2-2; perhaps TRBD1 as D (6 bases). This CDR3 has 15 amino acids. The V end lost 4 bases, the J end lost 1 base, and 11 bases lay between the germline ends. Germline V gene lookup returns CDR1 SGDLS and CDR2 YYNGEE. DNA of the CDR3: TGTGCCAGCAGCACTCAACAGGGGAACACCGGGGAGCTGTTTTTT. It yields the protein CASSTQQGNTGELFF.

The chain couples TRBV4-3 to TRBJ2-5, with D maybe TRBD2 (6 bases). Per the germline V gene, CDR1 is LGHNA and CDR2 is YSLEER. The CDR3 contains 15 residues. V was clipped by 3 bases and J by 5 bases, with 16 bases between them. The DNA of the CDR3 is TGCGCCAGCAGCCAGGGACTGGAGCCTCGGGAGACCCAGTACTTC. Translated, it gives CASSQGLEPRETQYF.